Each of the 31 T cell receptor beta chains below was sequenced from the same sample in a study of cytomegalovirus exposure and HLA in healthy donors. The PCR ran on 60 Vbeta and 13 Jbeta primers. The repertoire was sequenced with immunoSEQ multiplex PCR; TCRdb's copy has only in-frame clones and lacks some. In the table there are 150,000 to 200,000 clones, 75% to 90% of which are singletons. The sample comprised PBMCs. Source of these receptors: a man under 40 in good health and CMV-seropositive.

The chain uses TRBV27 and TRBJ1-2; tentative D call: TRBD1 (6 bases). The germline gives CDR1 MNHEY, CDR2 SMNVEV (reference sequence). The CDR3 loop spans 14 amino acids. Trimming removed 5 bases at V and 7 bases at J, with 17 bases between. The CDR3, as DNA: TGTGCCAGCAGTGGACAGTGGGGGTCTGGTGGCTACACCTTC. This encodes CASSGQWGSGGYTF.

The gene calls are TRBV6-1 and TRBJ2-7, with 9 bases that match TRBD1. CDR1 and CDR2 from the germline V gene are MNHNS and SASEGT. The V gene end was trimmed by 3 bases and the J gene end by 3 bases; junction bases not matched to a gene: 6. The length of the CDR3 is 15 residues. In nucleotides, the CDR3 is TGTGCCAGCAGTGACCTCGGGACAGGGCTCTACGAGCAGTACTTC. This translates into CASSDLGTGLYEQYF.

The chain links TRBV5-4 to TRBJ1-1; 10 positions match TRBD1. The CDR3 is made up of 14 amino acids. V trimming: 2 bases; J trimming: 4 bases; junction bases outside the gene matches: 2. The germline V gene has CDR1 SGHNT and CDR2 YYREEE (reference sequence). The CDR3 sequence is CASSFGTGVTEAFF. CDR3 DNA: TGTGCCAGCAGCTTCGGGACAGGGGTCACTGAAGCTTTCTTT.

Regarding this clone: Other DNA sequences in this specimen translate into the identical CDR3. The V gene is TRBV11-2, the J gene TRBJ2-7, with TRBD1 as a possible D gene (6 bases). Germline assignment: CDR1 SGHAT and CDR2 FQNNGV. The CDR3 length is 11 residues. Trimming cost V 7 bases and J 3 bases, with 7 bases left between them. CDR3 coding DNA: TGTGCCAGCACCAGGGGCTACGAGCAGTACTTC. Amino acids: CASTRGYEQYF.

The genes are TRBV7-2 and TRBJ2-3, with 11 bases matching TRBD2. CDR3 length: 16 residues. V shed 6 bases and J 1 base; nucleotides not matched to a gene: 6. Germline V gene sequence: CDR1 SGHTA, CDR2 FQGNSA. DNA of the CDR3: TGTGCCAGCAGGAAGAAGACTAGCGGGGGCACAGATACGCAGTATTTT. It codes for CASRKKTSGGTDTQYF. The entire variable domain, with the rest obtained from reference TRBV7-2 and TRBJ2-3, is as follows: GAGVSQSPSNKVTEKGKDVELRCDPISGHTALYWYRQSLGQGLEFLIYFQGNSAPDKSGLPSDRFSAERTGGSVSTLTIQRTQQEDSAVYLCASRKKTSGGTDTQYFGPGTRLTVL.

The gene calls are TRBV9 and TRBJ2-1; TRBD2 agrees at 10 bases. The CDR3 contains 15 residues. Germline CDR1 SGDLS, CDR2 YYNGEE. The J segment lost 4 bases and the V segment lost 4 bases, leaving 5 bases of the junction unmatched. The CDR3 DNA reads TGTGCCAGCAGCCCTCGACTAGCGGGTTACAATGAGCAGTTCTTC. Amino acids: CASSPRLAGYNEQFF. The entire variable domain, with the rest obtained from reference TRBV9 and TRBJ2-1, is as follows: DSGVTQTPKHLITATGQRVTLRCSPRSGDLSVYWYQQSLDQGLQFLIQYYNGEERAKGNILERFSAQQFPDLHSELNLSSLELGDSALYFCASSPRLAGYNEQFFGPGTRLTVL.

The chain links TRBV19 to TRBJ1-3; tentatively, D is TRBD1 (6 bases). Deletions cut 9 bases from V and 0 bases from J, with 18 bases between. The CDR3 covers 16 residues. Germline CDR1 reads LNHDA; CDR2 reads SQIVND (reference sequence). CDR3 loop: CASTGQLTISGNTIYF. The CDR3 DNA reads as TGTGCCAGCACAGGACAGTTGACCATCTCTGGAAACACCATATATTTT.

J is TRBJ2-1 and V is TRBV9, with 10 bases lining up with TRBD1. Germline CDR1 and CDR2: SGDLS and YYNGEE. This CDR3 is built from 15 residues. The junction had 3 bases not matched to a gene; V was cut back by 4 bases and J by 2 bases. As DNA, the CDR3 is TGTGCCAGCAGCCCGACAGGGGGCGCCTACAATGAGCAGTTCTTC. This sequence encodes CASSPTGGAYNEQFF.

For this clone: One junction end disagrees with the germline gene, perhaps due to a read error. The CDR3 is CSSRSDRGPNEQYF. CDR3 in DNA: TGTTCCAGCAGATCCGACAGGGGGCCTAACGAGCAGTACTTC. This chain uses TRBV7-9 with TRBJ2-7; 10 nucleotides match TRBD1. Germline V gene sequence: CDR1 SEHNR, CDR2 FQNEAQ (reference sequence). This CDR3 has 14 amino acids.

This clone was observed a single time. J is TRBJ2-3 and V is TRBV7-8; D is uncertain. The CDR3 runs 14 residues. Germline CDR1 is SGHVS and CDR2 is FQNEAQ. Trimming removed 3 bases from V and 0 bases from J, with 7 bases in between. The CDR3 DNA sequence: TGTGCCAGCAGCTTCCTAGATAGCACAGATACGCAGTATTTT. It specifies CASSFLDSTDTQYF.

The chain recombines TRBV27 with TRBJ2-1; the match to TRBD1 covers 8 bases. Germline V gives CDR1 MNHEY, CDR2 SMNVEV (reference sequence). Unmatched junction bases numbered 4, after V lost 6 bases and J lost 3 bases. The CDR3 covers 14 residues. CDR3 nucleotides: TGTGCCAGCAGGCGACAGGGGAACTACAATGAGCAGTTCTTC. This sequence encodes CASRRQGNYNEQFF.

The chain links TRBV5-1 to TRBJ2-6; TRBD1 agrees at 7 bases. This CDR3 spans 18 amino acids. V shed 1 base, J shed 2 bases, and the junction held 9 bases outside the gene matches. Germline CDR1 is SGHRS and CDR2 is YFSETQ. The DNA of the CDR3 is TGCGCCAGCAGCTTGACGGCCCTACAGGGGACTGGGGCCAACGTCCTGACTTTC. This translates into CASSLTALQGTGANVLTF.

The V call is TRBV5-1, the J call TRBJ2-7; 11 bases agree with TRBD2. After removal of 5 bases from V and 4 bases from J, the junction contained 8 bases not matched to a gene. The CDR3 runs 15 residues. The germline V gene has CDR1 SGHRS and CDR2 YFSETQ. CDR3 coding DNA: TGCGCCAGCAGACCTACTAGCGGGGGTGGATACGAGCAGTACTTC. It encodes CASRPTSGGGYEQYF.

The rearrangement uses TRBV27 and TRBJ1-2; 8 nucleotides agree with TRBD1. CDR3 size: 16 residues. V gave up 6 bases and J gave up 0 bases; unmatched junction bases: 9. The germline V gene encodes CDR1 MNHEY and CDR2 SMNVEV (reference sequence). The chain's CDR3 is CASSRGRTGPNYGYTF. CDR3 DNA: TGTGCCAGCAGCCGGGGAAGGACAGGGCCTAACTATGGCTACACCTTC.

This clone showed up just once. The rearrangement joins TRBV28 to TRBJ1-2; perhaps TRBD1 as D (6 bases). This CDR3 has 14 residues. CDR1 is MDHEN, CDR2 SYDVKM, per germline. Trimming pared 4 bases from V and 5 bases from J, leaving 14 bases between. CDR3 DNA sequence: TGTGCCAGCAGTTCACAGGGTTTCGTGTATGGCTACACCTTC. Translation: CASSSQGFVYGYTF.

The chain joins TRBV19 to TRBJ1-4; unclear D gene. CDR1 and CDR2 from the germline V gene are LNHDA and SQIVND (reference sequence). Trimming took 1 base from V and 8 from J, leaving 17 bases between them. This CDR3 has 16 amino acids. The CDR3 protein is CASSIARTGGGEKLFF. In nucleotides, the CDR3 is TGTGCCAGTAGTATAGCGAGGACCGGTGGAGGGGAAAAACTGTTTTTT.

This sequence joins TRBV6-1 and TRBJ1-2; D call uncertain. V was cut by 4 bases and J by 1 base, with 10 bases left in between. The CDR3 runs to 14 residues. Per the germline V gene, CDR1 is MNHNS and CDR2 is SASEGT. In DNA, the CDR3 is TGTGCCAGCAGTGGGCAGGATATTAACTATGGCTACACCTTC. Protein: CASSGQDINYGYTF.

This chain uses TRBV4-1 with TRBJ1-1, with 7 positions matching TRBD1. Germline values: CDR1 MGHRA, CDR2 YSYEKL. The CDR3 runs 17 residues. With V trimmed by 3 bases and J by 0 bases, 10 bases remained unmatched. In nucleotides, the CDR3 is TGCGCCAGCAGCCATTCGACAGGGAGAGAAATGAACACTGAAGCTTTCTTT. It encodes CASSHSTGREMNTEAFF.

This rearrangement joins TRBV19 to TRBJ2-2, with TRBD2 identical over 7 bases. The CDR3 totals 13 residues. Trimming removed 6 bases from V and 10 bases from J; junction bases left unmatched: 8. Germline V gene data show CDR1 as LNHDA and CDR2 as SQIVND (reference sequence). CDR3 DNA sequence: TGTGCCAGTAGGTTAACGGGGGGTCAGGAGCTGTTTTTT. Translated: CASRLTGGQELFF.

CDR3 sequence (DNA): TGTGCCAGCAGCACTTTACAGGGGGCCGGGGGAGAGACCCAGTACTTC. Residues: CASSTLQGAGGETQYF. The J gene is TRBJ2-5, the V gene TRBV5-6; 9 bases map to TRBD1. The CDR3 is 16 residues long. V lost 4 bases and J lost 4; bases outside the gene matches: 11. The germline V gene has CDR1 SGHDT and CDR2 YYEEEE.

DNA for the CDR3: TGCGCCAGCAGCCAAGATTCTGGCAGAGTGACTAGCGGGAGGGCCCGTGGAAATGAGCAGTTCTTC. It specifies CASSQDSGRVTSGRARGNEQFF. The rearrangement uses TRBV4-1 and TRBJ2-1; 14 bases map to TRBD2. CDR1 is MGHRA and CDR2 is YSYEKL in the germline V gene. This CDR3 comprises 22 residues. J lost 7 bases, V lost 0 bases, and 20 bases had no gene match.

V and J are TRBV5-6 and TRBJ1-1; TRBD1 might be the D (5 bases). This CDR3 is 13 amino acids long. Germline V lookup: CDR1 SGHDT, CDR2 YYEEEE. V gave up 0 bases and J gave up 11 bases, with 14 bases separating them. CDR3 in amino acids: CASSLDAGKVAFF. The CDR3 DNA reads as TGTGCCAGCAGCTTGGACGCAGGGAAGGTTGCTTTCTTT. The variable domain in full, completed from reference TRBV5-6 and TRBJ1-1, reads DAGVTQSPTHLIKTRGQQVTLRCSPKSGHDTVSWYQQALGQGPQFIFQYYEEEERQRGNFPDRFSGHQFPNYSSELNVNALLLGDSALYLCASSLDAGKVAFFGQGTRLTVV.

CDR3 bases: TGCGCCAGCAGCCAAGTGTCGGGGGGCCGGGAGACCCAGTACTTC. It codes for CASSQVSGGRETQYF. The V and J genes are TRBV4-1 and TRBJ2-5; D might be TRBD2 (7 bases). Trimming shortened V by 1 base and J by 5 bases, and 14 bases separated the two germline ends. This CDR3 is built from 15 residues. CDR1 and CDR2 from the germline V gene are MGHRA and YSYEKL.

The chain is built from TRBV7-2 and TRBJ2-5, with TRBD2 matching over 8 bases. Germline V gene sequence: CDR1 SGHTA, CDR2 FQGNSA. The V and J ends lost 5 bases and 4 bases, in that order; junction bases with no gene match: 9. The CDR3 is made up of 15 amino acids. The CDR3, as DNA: TGTGCCAGCAGCCTTAGCGGGGTTGATGGAGAGACCCAGTACTTC. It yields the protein CASSLSGVDGETQYF.

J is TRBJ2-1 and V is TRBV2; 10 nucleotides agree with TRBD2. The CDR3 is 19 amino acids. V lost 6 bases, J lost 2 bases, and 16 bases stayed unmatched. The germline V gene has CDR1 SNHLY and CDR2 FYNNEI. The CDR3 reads CASSERTRASGRPYNEQFF. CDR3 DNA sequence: TGTGCCAGCAGCGAACGGACCCGGGCTAGCGGGAGACCCTACAATGAGCAGTTCTTC.

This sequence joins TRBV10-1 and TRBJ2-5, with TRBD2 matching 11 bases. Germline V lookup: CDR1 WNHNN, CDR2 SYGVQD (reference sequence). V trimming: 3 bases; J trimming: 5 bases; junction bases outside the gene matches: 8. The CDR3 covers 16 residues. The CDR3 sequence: CASSDYGTSGIETQYF. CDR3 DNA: TGCGCCAGCAGTGACTACGGGACTAGCGGCATTGAGACCCAGTACTTC.

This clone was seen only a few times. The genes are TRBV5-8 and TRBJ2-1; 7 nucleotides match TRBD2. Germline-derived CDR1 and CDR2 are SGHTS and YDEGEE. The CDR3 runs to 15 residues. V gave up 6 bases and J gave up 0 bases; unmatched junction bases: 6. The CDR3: CASTERGSSYNEQFF. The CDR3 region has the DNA TGTGCCAGCACCGAGCGGGGCAGCTCCTACAATGAGCAGTTCTTC.

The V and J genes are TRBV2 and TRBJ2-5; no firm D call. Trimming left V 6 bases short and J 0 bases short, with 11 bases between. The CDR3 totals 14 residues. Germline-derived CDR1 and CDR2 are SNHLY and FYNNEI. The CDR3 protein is CASSNPGDQETQYF. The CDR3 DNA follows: TGTGCCAGCAGCAACCCGGGTGACCAAGAGACCCAGTACTTC.

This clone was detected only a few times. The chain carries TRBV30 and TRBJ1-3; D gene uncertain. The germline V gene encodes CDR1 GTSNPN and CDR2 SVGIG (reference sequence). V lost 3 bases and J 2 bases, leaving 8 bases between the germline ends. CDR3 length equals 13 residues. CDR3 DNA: TGTGCCTGGAGCGGAGGACCTGGAAACACCATATATTTT. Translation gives CAWSGGPGNTIYF.

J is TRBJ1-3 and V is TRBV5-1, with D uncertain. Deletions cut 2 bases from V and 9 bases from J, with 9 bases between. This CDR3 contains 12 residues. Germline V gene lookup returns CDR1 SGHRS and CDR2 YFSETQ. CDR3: CASSLQPGTIYF. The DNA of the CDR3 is TGCGCCAGCAGCTTACAGCCAGGCACCATATATTTT.

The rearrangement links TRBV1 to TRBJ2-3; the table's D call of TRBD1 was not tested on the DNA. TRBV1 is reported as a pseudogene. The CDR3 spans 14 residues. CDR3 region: CTSSQGAGTDTQYF. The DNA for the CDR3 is TGCACCAGCAGCCAAGGGGCCGGCACAGATACGCAGTATTTT.